The 24 T cell receptor beta chains in this list originate from one sample, sequenced in a study of T cells in tuberculosis. Data came from immunoSEQ multiplex PCR; TCRdb stores just in-frame clones and leaves some out. Of approximately 53,000 clones detected, over 90% appear once; the ten largest clones hold more than 1.2%. The time point denotes: new active TB diagnosis, blood taken before or within 7 days of starting treatment. The specimen was PBMCs, collected at tuberculosis diagnosis. These receptors originate from an adult with tuberculosis.

This clone was counted a single time. V usage is TRBV19 and J usage is TRBJ1-1; D gene unclear. In germline, CDR1 is LNHDA, CDR2 SQIVND (reference sequence). V lost 5 bases to trimming and J lost 0 bases, with 7 bases between them. CDR3 size: 13 residues. CDR3 loop: CASSPSVNTEAFF. In DNA form, the CDR3 reads TGTGCCAGTAGTCCCTCAGTGAACACTGAAGCTTTCTTT.

The rearrangement joins TRBV18 to TRBJ1-1, with 8 nucleotides matching TRBD1. Unmatched junction bases numbered 9, after V lost 6 bases and J lost 3 bases. CDR1 and CDR2 from the germline V gene are KGHSH and LQKENI. The CDR3 has 15 amino acids. This CDR3 reads CASSPRTGIDTEAFF. DNA of the CDR3: TGTGCCAGCTCCCCAAGGACAGGGATAGACACTGAAGCTTTCTTT.

This chain links TRBV7-8 with TRBJ1-1, with a weak D call TRBD1 (6 bases). Germline V lookup: CDR1 SGHVS, CDR2 FQNEAQ. This CDR3 region has 17 residues. V lost 5 bases and J 0 bases, leaving 19 bases between the germline ends. The CDR3 bases are TGTGCCAGCAGCCTTCTGAGGACAGAAAGAATGAACACTGAAGCTTTCTTT. Protein product: CASSLLRTERMNTEAFF.

V and J are TRBV18 and TRBJ2-7; unclear D gene. CDR1 is KGHSH, CDR2 LQKENI, per germline. The CDR3 length is 14 residues. V was cut by 0 bases and J by 7 bases, with 13 bases left in between. The CDR3 DNA sequence: TGTGCCAGCTCACCACCCCCAGATTCGGGTGAGCAGTACTTC. Translating it yields CASSPPPDSGEQYF. Variable domain in full (rest from reference TRBV18 and TRBJ2-7): NAGVMQNPRHLVRRRGQEARLRCSPMKGHSHVYWYRQLPEEGLKFMVYLQKENIIDESGMPKERFSAEFPKEGPSILRIQQVVRGDSAAYFCASSPPPDSGEQYFGPGTRLTVT.

This chain uses TRBV9 with TRBJ2-2; weak D call: TRBD2 (6 bases). The germline gives CDR1 SGDLS, CDR2 YYNGEE. The germline V and J ends were trimmed by 6 bases and 2 bases, with 8 bases remaining between them. The CDR3 extends over 13 amino acids. CDR3 residues: CASKAGNTGELFF. The CDR3 DNA reads as TGTGCCAGCAAAGCGGGTAACACCGGGGAGCTGTTTTTT.

CDR3 sequence reads: CATSILDTGELFF. CDR3 DNA sequence: TGTGCCACCAGCATTCTTGACACCGGGGAGCTGTTTTTT. The chain recombines TRBV15 with TRBJ2-2; unclear D gene. In germline, CDR1 is LNHNV, CDR2 YYDKDF (reference sequence). CDR3 length: 13 amino acids. V lost 4 bases and J 3 bases, leaving 6 bases between the germline ends.

V gene TRBV5-6 combines with J gene TRBJ2-2; 7 bases line up with TRBD1. The trim removed 4 bases at V and 5 bases at J, leaving 11 bases unmatched. CDR1 and CDR2 from the germline V gene are SGHDT and YYEEEE. The CDR3 runs to 16 residues. The CDR3: CASSPQGRAGTGELFF. The CDR3 DNA is TGTGCCAGCAGCCCACAGGGGAGAGCCGGTACCGGGGAGCTGTTTTTT.

The chain employs TRBV7-9 and TRBJ1-2; no clear D. Germline CDR1 SEHNR, CDR2 FQNEAQ (reference sequence). Trimming took 1 base from V and 6 from J, leaving 15 bases between them. CDR3 length: 15 amino acids. The CDR3 DNA is TGTGCCAGCAGCTTAGGGGCGGGGAGCATAAATGGCTACACCTTC. It encodes CASSLGAGSINGYTF.

This chain links TRBV15 with TRBJ2-1; 9 nucleotides line up with TRBD2. The V and J ends lost 5 bases and 7 bases, in that order; junction bases with no gene match: 12. Germline values: CDR1 LNHNV, CDR2 YYDKDF (reference sequence). The length of the CDR3 is 16 residues. Here the CDR3 DNA reads TGTGCCACCAGCCCTTCGGGTGGTAGCGGGGGAAATGAGCAGTTCTTC. Translation: CATSPSGGSGGNEQFF.

The CDR3 region has the DNA TGTGCCAGCAGCCCAGACAGGGGGCTGGGCTACACCTTC. Its translation: CASSPDRGLGYTF. The chain recombines TRBV11-2 with TRBJ1-2, with TRBD1 matching over 10 bases. The germline V gene has CDR1 SGHAT and CDR2 FQNNGV. This CDR3 has 13 residues. V shed 5 bases, J shed 8 bases, and the junction held 5 bases outside the gene matches.

The genes are TRBV4-3 and TRBJ1-2; 11 bases map to TRBD1. The CDR3 consists of 17 residues. CDR1 and CDR2 (germline): LGHNA, YSLEER. After removal of 0 bases from V and 13 bases from J, the junction contained 16 bases not matched to a gene. The CDR3 region is CASSQDSPIGTGGDFTF. The CDR3, as DNA: TGCGCCAGCAGCCAAGATTCCCCCATTGGGACAGGGGGTGATTTCACCTTC.

The chain joins TRBV5-4 to TRBJ2-7, with D possibly matching TRBD2 (6 bases). The CDR3 extends over 14 amino acids. The V gene lost 2 bases and the J gene lost 2 bases, with 11 bases spanning the gap. Per the germline V gene, CDR1 is SGHNT and CDR2 is YYREEE (reference sequence). CDR3 in DNA: TGTGCCAGCAGCTTAGATAGCGGCACCTACGAGCAGTACTTC. This gives the protein CASSLDSGTYEQYF.

The chain employs TRBV4-3 and TRBJ2-1, with D perhaps matching TRBD1 (5 bases). The CDR3 has 15 amino acids. V lost 2 bases and J lost 7, with 15 bases in between. Germline V gene lookup returns CDR1 LGHNA and CDR2 YSLEER. The CDR3 region is CASSQNRSPGNEQFF. In nucleotides, the CDR3 is TGCGCCAGCAGCCAAAACAGGAGTCCTGGAAATGAGCAGTTCTTC.

CDR3 bases: TGCAGCGTTGACGGAGACAGGGGCCCCAATGAGCAGTTCTTC. It yields the protein CSVDGDRGPNEQFF. The chain is built from TRBV29-1 and TRBJ2-1; 8 bases are a match to TRBD1. Looked up from germline, CDR1 is SQVTM and CDR2 is ANQGSEA. This CDR3 has 14 amino acids. J was trimmed by 6 bases and V by 3 bases; bases with no gene match: 7.

The chain carries TRBV7-5 and TRBJ1-2; the table's TRBD1 call for D was not verified on the DNA. TRBV7-5 is a pseudogene segment. This CDR3 is 16 amino acids long. The CDR3 nucleotides are TGTGCCAGAAGCTTATTGGGGTCGGTTCAGGGGTATGGCTACACCTTC. Its protein is CARSLLGSVQGYGYTF.

The rearrangement links TRBV19 to TRBJ2-6, with 7 bases identical to TRBD2. Looked up from germline, CDR1 is LNHDA and CDR2 is SQIVND (reference sequence). There are 16 residues in the CDR3. V shed 8 bases, J shed 1 base, and the junction held 8 bases outside the gene matches. The CDR3 loop reads CASHRGEGSGANVLTF. The CDR3 DNA is TGTGCCAGTCATCGGGGGGAAGGGTCTGGGGCCAACGTCCTGACTTTC.

The V gene is TRBV28, the J gene TRBJ2-7; D is unresolved. Germline CDR1 reads MDHEN; CDR2 reads SYDVKM. The CDR3 runs to 12 residues. Trimming shortened V by 6 bases and J by 7 bases, and 13 bases separated the two germline ends. DNA for the CDR3: TGTGCCAGCAGCGTTCGGGTGGGTGAGCAGTACTTC. Its translation is CASSVRVGEQYF.

The J gene is TRBJ2-3, the V gene TRBV9, with 7 bases identical to TRBD2. The CDR3 has 17 amino acids. The V and J ends lost 3 bases and 2 bases, in that order; junction bases with no gene match: 12. The germline gives CDR1 SGDLS, CDR2 YYNGEE. CDR3: CASSGSRGGSFTDTQYF. The CDR3 DNA reads as TGTGCCAGCAGCGGGTCGAGGGGCGGGAGTTTCACAGATACGCAGTATTTT.

This chain connects TRBV11-2 to TRBJ1-2; TRBD1 aligns across 7 bases. Germline CDR1 reads SGHAT; CDR2 reads FQNNGV. The CDR3 has 13 amino acids. Trimming took 6 bases from V and 11 from J; bases not matched to a gene: 12. The CDR3: CASRMAGGLKYTF. DNA of the CDR3: TGTGCCAGCAGGATGGCAGGGGGATTAAAATACACCTTC. The full variable domain, completed using reference TRBV11-2 and TRBJ1-2, is EAGVAQSPRYKIIEKRQSVAFWCNPISGHATLYWYQQILGQGPKLLIQFQNNGVVDDSQLPKDRFSAERLKGVDSTLKIQPAKLEDSAVYLCASRMAGGLKYTFGSGTRLTVV.

This chain uses TRBV7-9 with TRBJ1-4; 9 bases map to TRBD1. Germline V CDR1 and CDR2: SEHNR, FQNEAQ (reference sequence). The CDR3 has 16 amino acids. With 4 bases clipped from V and 7 bases from J, the junction kept 10 bases outside the gene matches. DNA for the CDR3: TGTGCCAGCAGCTCCTTGGACAGGGGATTCATTGAAAAACTGTTTTTT. This codes for CASSSLDRGFIEKLFF.

The rearrangement joins TRBV2 to TRBJ2-5; no clear D. CDR1 and CDR2 from the germline V gene are SNHLY and FYNNEI. This CDR3 has 15 amino acids. V dropped 5 bases and J dropped 1 base, with 14 bases sitting between them. CDR3 amino acids: CASSLRHVRQETQYF. In nucleotides, the CDR3 is TGTGCCAGCAGTTTACGACACGTACGCCAAGAGACCCAGTACTTC.

This clone came up once. The chain carries TRBV7-9 and TRBJ2-5; TRBD2 agrees at 10 bases. V was pared by 10 bases and J by 8 bases, with 10 bases of the junction left unmatched. There are 13 residues in the CDR3. CDR1 is SEHNR, CDR2 FQNEAQ, per germline (reference sequence). CDR3 loop: CAKPGTSAFTQYF. CDR3 bases: TGTGCCAAACCCGGGACTAGCGCATTCACCCAGTACTTC.

The V gene is TRBV14, the J gene TRBJ1-1; unclear D gene. Germline V CDR1 and CDR2: SGHDN, FVKESK. The CDR3 runs 15 residues. V was pared by 4 bases and J by 1 base, with 13 bases between. CDR3 DNA: TGTGCCAGCAGCCCGGGTCTCCCGGCGAACACTGAAGCTTTCTTT. The encoded protein is CASSPGLPANTEAFF.

This clone showed up just once. The chain is built from TRBV29-1 and TRBJ1-5, with D perhaps matching TRBD1 (5 bases). V shed 0 bases and J shed 7 bases, with 10 bases lying between them. CDR1 is SQVTM and CDR2 is ANQGSEA in the germline V gene. The CDR3 is made up of 13 amino acids. CDR3 in amino acids: CSVEEGEGQPQHF. For the CDR3, the DNA is TGCAGCGTTGAAGAAGGGGAGGGGCAGCCCCAGCATTTT.